Listed here are 7 T cell receptor beta chains from one sample, sequenced in a study of T-cell memory formation after mild COVID-19. TCRdb passed the 5' RACE reads through MiXCR, listing each CDR3 protein once. The sample shows over 500,000 distinct CDR3 sequences, around 15% of them seen only once. Sequencing was done on a sample of PBMCs or a T cell subset sorted from them (not recorded which). These receptors were obtained from an adult woman who had mild COVID-19 (a few samples of this study predate the infection). Cell type and time point are not known.

This clonotype has a count of ten or more. The chain is built from TRBV7-9 and TRBJ1-4, with D unclear. This CDR3 comprises 14 residues. The germline gives CDR1 SEHNR, CDR2 FQNEAQ (reference sequence). V was cut by 8 bases and J by 4 bases, with 14 bases left in between. CDR3 DNA: TGTGCCAGCTGTGCTTACAGTTATAATGAAAAACTGTTTTTT. Translated, it gives CASCAYSYNEKLFF.

The chain is built from TRBV25-1 and TRBJ2-1; 7 nucleotides agree with TRBD1. Germline lookup yields CDR1 MGHDK and CDR2 SYGVNS. This CDR3 is built from 15 residues. The junction had 14 bases not matched to a gene; V was cut back by 6 bases and J by 9 bases. This chain's CDR3 is CASSDYTYRGTEQFF. The CDR3 DNA reads as TGTGCCAGCAGCGACTATACTTACAGGGGAACTGAGCAGTTCTTC.

This clonotype was seen only a few times. V is TRBV7-2 and J is TRBJ1-2; TRBD1 agrees at 8 bases. The CDR3 extends over 13 amino acids. After removal of 5 bases from V and 7 bases from J, the junction contained 6 bases not matched to a gene. CDR1 SGHTA and CDR2 FQGNSA come from the germline V gene. The CDR3 DNA follows: TGTGCCAGCAGCCCAGGGGGCTTGGTTGGCTACACCTTC. Translated, it gives CASSPGGLVGYTF.

This clonotype was seen only a few times. This chain connects TRBV12-3 or TRBV12-4 to TRBJ2-5, with D uncertain. Trimming shortened V by 5 bases and J by 5 bases, and 15 bases separated the two germline ends. The length of the CDR3 is 14 residues. CDR3 sequence reads: CASSPYGRLETQYF. The CDR3 DNA reads TGTGCCAGCAGTCCGTACGGCCGCCTGGAGACCCAGTACTTC.

The rearrangement links TRBV6-4 to TRBJ1-2, with D possibly matching TRBD1 (6 bases). The CDR3 contains 13 residues. Deletions cut 0 bases from V and 6 bases from J, with 8 bases between. CDR1 is MRHNA and CDR2 is SNTAGT in the germline V gene. The CDR3 is CASSDSGGDGYTF. The CDR3 DNA follows: TGTGCCAGCAGTGACTCCGGGGGCGATGGCTACACCTTC.

The rearrangement joins TRBV12-3 or TRBV12-4 to TRBJ2-1; no clear D. V gave up 4 bases and J gave up 0 bases, with 7 bases separating them. The CDR3 has 14 amino acids. The CDR3 here is CASSWSFSYNEQFF. The DNA for the CDR3 is TGTGCCAGCAGTTGGAGTTTCTCCTACAATGAGCAGTTCTTC.

There are a few counts of this clonotype. In DNA, the CDR3 is TGTGCCAGCAGCCATACTAGCGGGGGGGCCTGGAGCACAGATACGCAGTATTTT. It encodes CASSHTSGGAWSTDTQYF. The chain recombines TRBV13 with TRBJ2-3, with 13 bases that match TRBD2. The CDR3 extends over 18 amino acids. V dropped 5 bases and J dropped 0; count of bases not matched to a gene: 8. In germline, CDR1 is PRHDT, CDR2 FYEKMQ (reference sequence).